These T cell receptor beta chains were read from a single sample in a study of cytomegalovirus exposure and HLA in healthy donors. This table comes from immunoSEQ multiplex PCR, and its TCRdb copy is limited to in-frame clones, with some not included. In total, the table holds tens of thousands of clones. The sequenced sample consisted of PBMCs. The source is a man in his fifties or sixties in good health and CMV-seropositive. Each CDR3 is given with its conserved first and last residue. The D gene is left open where the match is weak.

v_call	cdr3_length	d_call	j_call	cdr3_nt	cdr3_aa
TRBV13	16	NA	TRBJ1-3	TGTGCCAGCAGCTTAGAATTGGCAGTGAATGGAAACACCATATATTTT	CASSLELAVNGNTIYF
TRBV5-1	16	NA	TRBJ2-7	TGCGCCAGCAGCCGCGGAAGTGGCAGGGCCTATTACGAGCAGTACTTC	CASSRGSGRAYYEQYF
TRBV4-3	17	TRBD1	TRBJ2-7	TGCGCCAGCAGCCAAGAAGGTCGAGGCAGGGGGCAGGACGAGCAGTACTTC	CASSQEGRGRGQDEQYF
TRBV27	12	NA	TRBJ2-5	TGTGCCAGCAGAGGGGTGGGGGAGACCCAGTACTTC	CASRGVGETQYF
TRBV19	15	TRBD2	TRBJ2-3	TGTGCCAGTAGTCGAATTAGCGGGAGCACAGATACGCAGTATTTT	CASSRISGSTDTQYF
TRBV6-6	15	TRBD2	TRBJ2-1	TGTGCCAGCAGCCCTAGCGGGAGGGTTCAGAATGAGCAGTTCTTC	CASSPSGRVQNEQFF
TRBV7-6	18	TRBD2	TRBJ2-7	TGTGCCAGCAGCTTAGGGGCTAGCGGGAGTGGTATTGGCTACGAGCAGTACTTC	CASSLGASGSGIGYEQYF
TRBV7-3	14	TRBD1	TRBJ2-1	TGTGCCAGCAGCCCCGGGACAGCGTACAATGAGCAGTTCTTC	CASSPGTAYNEQFF
TRBV19	12	NA	TRBJ2-5	TGTGCCAGTAGTAGGGCTCCCGAGACCCAGTACTTC	CASSRAPETQYF
TRBV19	17	NA	TRBJ1-5	TGTGCCAGTAGTATAGCCTGGGTCCCCGGGAGCAATCAGCCCCAGCATTTT	CASSIAWVPGSNQPQHF
TRBV30	13	NA	TRBJ1-1	TGTGCCTCCGAACAGGGATTCGACACTGAAGCTTTCTTT	CASEQGFDTEAFF
TRBV5-4	16	TRBD2	TRBJ2-7	TGTGCCAGCAGCTTGTACGGACTAGCGGGAGCCTACGAGCAGTACTTC	CASSLYGLAGAYEQYF
TRBV12-5	14	NA	TRBJ1-1	TGTGCTAGTGTTGGGGGGGCAAGGTCCACTGAAGCTTTCTTT	CASVGGARSTEAFF
TRBV7-3	12	TRBD1	TRBJ2-7	TGTGCCAGCAGCTTAACGACAGGGGAGCAGTACTTC	CASSLTTGEQYF
TRBV6-5	14	NA	TRBJ1-2	TGTGCCAGCAGTTACGGGGGCCAGGGCTATGGCTACACCTTC	CASSYGGQGYGYTF
TRBV5-1	14	TRBD2	TRBJ2-3	TGCGCCAGCAGCTTGGGGACTAGCGGGGATACGCAGTATTTT	CASSLGTSGDTQYF
TRBV9	12	NA	TRBJ1-1	TGTGCCAGCAGCGCGGACAGCTCCGGGGCTTTCTTT	CASSADSSGAFF
TRBV5-6	16	TRBD1	TRBJ1-1	TGTGCCAGCAGCCACGGGACAGCGGGGGTTTCCACTGAAGCTTTCTTT	CASSHGTAGVSTEAFF
TRBV5-6	12	NA	TRBJ2-3	TGTGCCAGCAGCGTAAGGAGAGGTACGCAGTATTTT	CASSVRRGTQYF
TRBV19	14	NA	TRBJ2-2	TGTGCCACCAAGAAACAGGGAGAATCCGGGGAGCTGTTTTTT	CATKKQGESGELFF
TRBV30	12	NA	TRBJ2-2	TGTGCCTGGAGTGTTCAGACCGGGGAGCTGTTTTTT	CAWSVQTGELFF
TRBV29-1	12	NA	TRBJ1-1	TGCAGCGTTGAAAGGAGTGATTACGAAGCTTTCTTT	CSVERSDYEAFF
TRBV19	14	NA	TRBJ2-4	TGTGCCAGTAGTAGTGGACAAAGAAGGCACATTCAGTACTTC	CASSSGQRRHIQYF
TRBV19	16	TRBD2	TRBJ2-5	TGTGCCAGTAGTATAGGGGCGGGAGGTCTTTTAGAGACCCAGTACTTC	CASSIGAGGLLETQYF
TRBV11-3	17	NA	TRBJ2-1	TGTGCCAGCAGCTATGCCCATCCCGGGACACAAATCAATGAGCAGTTCTTC	CASSYAHPGTQINEQFF
TRBV5-1	15	TRBD1	TRBJ1-2	TGCGCCAGCAGTCAGACCGGGACAGGCATCTATGGCTACACCTTC	CASSQTGTGIYGYTF
TRBV11-3	15	NA	TRBJ2-5	TGTGCCAGCAGCTTAGGTCCTAGCTTCCAAGAGACCCAGTACTTC	CASSLGPSFQETQYF
TRBV6-5	16	NA	TRBJ2-2	TGTGCCAGCAGTTACCCGTCGGGGGAGAACACCGGGGAGCTGTTTTTT	CASSYPSGENTGELFF
TRBV7-9	14	NA	TRBJ1-4	TGTGCCAGCAGCTCACAGGCCACTAATGAAAAACTGTTTTTT	CASSSQATNEKLFF
TRBV4-1	16	NA	TRBJ2-7	TGCGCCAGCAGCCAAGTTTTAGGACTATTCCCCTACGAGCAGTACTTC	CASSQVLGLFPYEQYF
TRBV19	11	NA	TRBJ2-7	TGTGCCAGTGGGGACTTCGGGGAGCAGTACTTC	CASGDFGEQYF
TRBV7-8	11	NA	TRBJ1-2	TGTGCCAGCAGCGCCGGTGGTGGCTACACCTTC	CASSAGGGYTF
TRBV19	18	NA	TRBJ2-3	TGTGCCAGTAGCCCAACCCGAGCGGGTGGGAGAAGCACAGATACGCAGTATTTT	CASSPTRAGGRSTDTQYF
TRBV29-1	15	TRBD1	TRBJ2-7	TGCAGCGTTGAAGGGGACAGCGAGGGGTCCTACGAGCAGTACTTC	CSVEGDSEGSYEQYF
TRBV7-9	15	TRBD1	TRBJ2-1	TGTGCCAGCAGCAAAGACAGGGGGACCTACAATGAGCAGTTCTTC	CASSKDRGTYNEQFF
TRBV7-9	16	TRBD2	TRBJ2-1	TGTGCCAGCAGCCCCACAAAGCGGGAGAACCACAATGAGCAGTTCTTC	CASSPTKRENHNEQFF
TRBV7-3	16	TRBD2	TRBJ2-1	TGTGCCAGCAGCTTCCGACTAGCGGGGGCTTACAATGAGCAGTTCTTC	CASSFRLAGAYNEQFF
TRBV6-4	13	NA	TRBJ1-1	TGTGCCAGCAGGTCGACAGCGAACACTGAAGCTTTCTTT	CASRSTANTEAFF
TRBV30	13	NA	TRBJ1-3	TGTGCCTGGGAGCGATCCTCTGGAAACACCATATATTTT	CAWERSSGNTIYF
TRBV29-1	15	TRBD2	TRBJ2-1	TGCAGCGCAGGTACTAGCGGGAGTATTTACAATGAGCAGTTCTTC	CSAGTSGSIYNEQFF
TRBV11-2	15	NA	TRBJ1-2	TGTGCCAGCAGCTTAAGTGTCGCGGGGAACTATGGCTACACCTTC	CASSLSVAGNYGYTF